Following are 8 T cell receptor beta chains from one sample sequenced in a study of T-cell memory formation after mild COVID-19. Using its own MiXCR run on the 5' RACE reads, TCRdb lists one record per CDR3 protein. This table holds 450,000 or so distinct CDR3 sequences, about 23% found once. The sample was PBMCs or a T cell subset sorted from them (not recorded which). The receptors here all came from an adult woman who had mild COVID-19 (a few samples of this study predate the infection). Cell type and time point are not known.

This clonotype appeared a few times. The chain joins TRBV20-1 to TRBJ2-7, with no clear D. Trimming took off 1 base at V and 3 bases at J, with 10 bases between the two ends. The CDR3 is made up of 13 amino acids. Germline lookup yields CDR1 DFQATT and CDR2 SNEGSKA (reference sequence). The CDR3 reads CSARVRRSYEQYF. DNA of the CDR3: TGCAGTGCTAGAGTGCGGCGAAGCTACGAGCAGTACTTC.

This clonotype was found a few times. The genes are TRBV20-1 and TRBJ1-6; a possible D gene is TRBD1 (6 bases). Germline lookup yields CDR1 DFQATT and CDR2 SNEGSKA (reference sequence). The CDR3 runs 14 residues. The CDR3 spells CSAAQGTVNSPLHF. The CDR3 DNA follows: TGCAGCGCTGCCCAGGGGACGGTTAATTCACCCCTCCACTTT.

Written as DNA, the CDR3 is TGTGCTGTCACAGGGGCTTCCCACGAGCAGTACTTC. Encoded protein: CAVTGASHEQYF. This rearrangement joins TRBV7-6 to TRBJ2-7; 7 bases agree with TRBD1. In germline, CDR1 is SGHVS, CDR2 FNYEAQ. This CDR3 has 12 amino acids.

The chain is built from TRBV7-8 and TRBJ1-5; D not certain. V was pared by 5 bases and J by 8 bases, with 22 bases between. CDR3 length: 16 residues. Germline CDR1 is SGHVS and CDR2 is FQNEAQ. CDR3 sequence (DNA): TGTGCCAGCAGCCTAAACGCTGGGGAGGCCTCAGAGCCCCAGCATTTT. Amino acids: CASSLNAGEASEPQHF.

The table lists this clonotype with a few counts. V usage is TRBV7-9 and J usage is TRBJ1-5; D is perhaps TRBD1 (6 bases). CDR1 is SEHNR and CDR2 is FQNEAQ in the germline V gene (reference sequence). Trimming left V 5 bases short and J 0 bases short, with 11 bases between. The CDR3 loop spans 15 amino acids. The CDR3 DNA sequence: TGTGCCAGCAGCCATAGGGGGGATAGCAATCAGCCCCAGCATTTT. It translates to CASSHRGDSNQPQHF.

The chain links TRBV5-1 to TRBJ2-5; the D gene is possibly TRBD2 (5 bases). The ends were cut back, 7 bases at V and 1 base at J, with 14 bases in the middle. The CDR3 extends over 14 amino acids. Germline CDR1 and CDR2: SGHRS and YFSETQ. As DNA, the CDR3 is TGCGCCAGCTCCTACAGCGGACCCCAAGAGACCCAGTACTTC. Translating it yields CASSYSGPQETQYF. Full variable domain (missing parts from reference TRBV5-1 and TRBJ2-5): KAGVTQTPRYLIKTRGQQVTLSCSPISGHRSVSWYQQTPGQGLQFLFEYFSETQRNKGNFPGRFSGRQFSNSRSEMNVSTLELGDSALYLCASSYSGPQETQYFGPGTRLLVL.

This clonotype has more than one count but fewer than ten. The chain combines TRBV5-1 with TRBJ2-1; D is undetermined. The length of the CDR3 is 16 residues. The V end was cut by 1 base, the J end by 2 bases, with 13 bases between. Germline lookup yields CDR1 SGHRS and CDR2 YFSETQ. The CDR3 loop is CASSLLGLLTYNEQFF. CDR3 DNA sequence: TGCGCCAGCAGCTTGTTAGGGCTTCTAACCTACAATGAGCAGTTCTTC.

A few counts support this clonotype. The J gene is TRBJ1-2, the V gene TRBV29-1, with no clear D. Trimming left V 0 bases short and J 4 bases short, with 15 bases between. CDR1 and CDR2 from the germline V gene are SQVTM and ANQGSEA. This CDR3 spans 15 amino acids. CDR3 nucleotides: TGCAGCGTTGAAGATCTTCGGGCAGCGGGCTATGGCTACACCTTC. Its translation is CSVEDLRAAGYGYTF.